The sequence of this T cell receptor (beta chain) was determined in a study of CD8+CD57+ T cells in acquired aplastic anemia. Overall study context: Sorted CD4+ plus CD8+ cells gave DNA averaging approximately 3.2 ug.

A note on this clonotype: Its antigen is unknown.

Genomic DNA served as template for TCR beta VDJ and CDR3 profiling. TCRdb re-derived calls from the reads in MiXCR, one entry per CDR3 protein. The sample lists a few hundred thousand distinct CDR3 sequences, approximately 60% occurring once. Trimming took 3 bases from V and 5 from J; bases not matched to a gene: 4. The V gene's germline CDR1 is LGHNA and CDR2 YNFKEQ. The CDR3 is made up of 14 amino acids. Study-level points and caveats: Sharing between patients and controls was observed for twenty-nine CD8+ CDR3 sequences. Any difference that existed in CD8+ Simpson's diversity between patients and controls was not significant.

The chain recombines TRBV4-2 with TRBJ1-2, with TRBD1 identical over 9 bases. This receptor was obtained from a human donor in good health. The sample was sorted CD4+, CD8+, or CD8+CD57+ T cells (not recorded which) from PBMCs. CDR3 sequence reads: CASSQPQGAYGYTF. The CDR3 DNA sequence: TGTGCCAGCAGCCAGCCACAGGGGGCGTATGGCTACACCTTC.